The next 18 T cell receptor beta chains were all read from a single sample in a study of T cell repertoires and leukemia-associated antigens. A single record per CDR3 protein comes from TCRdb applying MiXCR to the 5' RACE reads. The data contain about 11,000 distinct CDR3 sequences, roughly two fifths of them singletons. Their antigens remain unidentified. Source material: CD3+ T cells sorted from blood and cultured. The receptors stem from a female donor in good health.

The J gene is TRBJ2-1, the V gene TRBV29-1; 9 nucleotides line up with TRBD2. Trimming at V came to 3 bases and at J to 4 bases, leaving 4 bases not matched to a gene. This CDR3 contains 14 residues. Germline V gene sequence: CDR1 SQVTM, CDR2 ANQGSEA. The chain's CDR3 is CSVEGGGVYNEQFF. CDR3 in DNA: TGCAGCGTTGAGGGCGGGGGGGTTTACAATGAGCAGTTCTTC.

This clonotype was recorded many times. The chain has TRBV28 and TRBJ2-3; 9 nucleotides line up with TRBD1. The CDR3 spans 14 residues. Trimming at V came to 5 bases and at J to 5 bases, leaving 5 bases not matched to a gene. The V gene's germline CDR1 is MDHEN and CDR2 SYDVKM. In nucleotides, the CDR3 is TGTGCCAGCAGTAACAGGGGGCCCGTAGATACGCAGTATTTT. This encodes CASSNRGPVDTQYF.

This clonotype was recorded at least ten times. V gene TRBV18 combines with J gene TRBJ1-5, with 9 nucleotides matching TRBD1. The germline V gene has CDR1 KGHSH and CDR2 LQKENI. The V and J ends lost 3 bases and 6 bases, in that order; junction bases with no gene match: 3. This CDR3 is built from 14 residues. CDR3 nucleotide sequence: TGTGCCAGCTCACCGGGACAGGGTATTCAGCCCCAGCATTTT. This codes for CASSPGQGIQPQHF.

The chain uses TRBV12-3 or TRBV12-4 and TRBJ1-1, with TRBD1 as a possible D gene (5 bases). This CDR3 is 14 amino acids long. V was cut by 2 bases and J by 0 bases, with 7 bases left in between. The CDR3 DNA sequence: TGTGCCAGCAGTTTATCGGGGGTGAACACTGAAGCTTTCTTT. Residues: CASSLSGVNTEAFF.

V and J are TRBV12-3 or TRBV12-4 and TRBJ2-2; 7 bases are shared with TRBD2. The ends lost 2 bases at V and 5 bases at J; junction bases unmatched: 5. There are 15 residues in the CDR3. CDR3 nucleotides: TGTGCCAGCAGTTTAAGAGGGAGGGAAACCGGGGAGCTGTTTTTT. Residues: CASSLRGRETGELFF.

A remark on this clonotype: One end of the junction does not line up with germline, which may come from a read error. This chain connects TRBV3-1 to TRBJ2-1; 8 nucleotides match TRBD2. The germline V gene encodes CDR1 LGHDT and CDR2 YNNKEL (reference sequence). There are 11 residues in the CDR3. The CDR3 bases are TGTGCCAGCCGCCAGCGGGGGAAACAGTTCTTC. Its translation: CASRQRGKQFF.

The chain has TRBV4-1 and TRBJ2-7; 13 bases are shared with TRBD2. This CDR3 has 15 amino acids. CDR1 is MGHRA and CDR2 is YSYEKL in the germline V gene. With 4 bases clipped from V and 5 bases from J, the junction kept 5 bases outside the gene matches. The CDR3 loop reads CASSPLAGGPNEQYF. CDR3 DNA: TGCGCCAGCAGCCCACTAGCGGGAGGGCCAAACGAGCAGTACTTC.

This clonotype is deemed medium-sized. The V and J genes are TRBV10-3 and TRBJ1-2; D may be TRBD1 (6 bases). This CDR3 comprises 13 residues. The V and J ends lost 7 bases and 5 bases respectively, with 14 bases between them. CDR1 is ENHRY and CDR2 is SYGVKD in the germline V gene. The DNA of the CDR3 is TGTGCCATCACGGGGACACCCTTTTATGGCTACACCTTC. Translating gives CAITGTPFYGYTF.

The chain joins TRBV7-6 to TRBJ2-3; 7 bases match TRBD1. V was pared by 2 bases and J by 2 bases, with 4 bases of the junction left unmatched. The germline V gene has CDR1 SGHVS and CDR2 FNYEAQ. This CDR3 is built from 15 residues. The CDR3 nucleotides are TGTGCCAGCAGCTTAAAGGGGGCTCACACAGATACGCAGTATTTT. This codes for CASSLKGAHTDTQYF. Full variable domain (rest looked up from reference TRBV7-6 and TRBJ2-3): GAGVSQSPRYKVTKRGQDVALRCDPISGHVSLYWYRQALGQGPEFLTYFNYEAQQDKSGLPNDRFSAERPEGSISTLTIQRTEQRDSAMYRCASSLKGAHTDTQYFGPGTRLTVL.

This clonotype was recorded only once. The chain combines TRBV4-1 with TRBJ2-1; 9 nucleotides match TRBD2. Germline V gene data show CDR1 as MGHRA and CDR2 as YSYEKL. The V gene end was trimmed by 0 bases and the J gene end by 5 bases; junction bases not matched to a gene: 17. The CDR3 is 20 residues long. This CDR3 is CASSQESRLAGFSSNNEQFF. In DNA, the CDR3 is TGCGCCAGCAGCCAAGAATCCCGGCTAGCGGGATTTAGTAGCAACAATGAGCAGTTCTTC.

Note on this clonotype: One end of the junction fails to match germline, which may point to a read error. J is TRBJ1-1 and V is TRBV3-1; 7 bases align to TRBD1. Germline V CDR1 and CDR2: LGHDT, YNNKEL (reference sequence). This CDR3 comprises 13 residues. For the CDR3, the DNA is TGTGCCGGCAGCCCTCTGACAGGGTCCGATGCCTTCTTT. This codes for CAGSPLTGSDAFF.

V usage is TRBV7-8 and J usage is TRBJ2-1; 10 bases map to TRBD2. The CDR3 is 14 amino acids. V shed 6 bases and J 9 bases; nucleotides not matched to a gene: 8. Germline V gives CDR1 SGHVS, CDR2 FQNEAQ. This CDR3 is CASSPLAGHGEQFF. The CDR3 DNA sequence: TGTGCCAGCAGTCCACTAGCGGGACACGGTGAGCAGTTCTTC.

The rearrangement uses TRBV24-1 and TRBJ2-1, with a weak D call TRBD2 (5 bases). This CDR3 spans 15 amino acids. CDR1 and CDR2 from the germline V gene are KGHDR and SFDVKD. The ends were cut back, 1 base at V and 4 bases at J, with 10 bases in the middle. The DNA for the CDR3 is TGTGCCACCAGTGATTTTTCGGGAAAATACAATGAGCAGTTCTTC. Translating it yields CATSDFSGKYNEQFF.

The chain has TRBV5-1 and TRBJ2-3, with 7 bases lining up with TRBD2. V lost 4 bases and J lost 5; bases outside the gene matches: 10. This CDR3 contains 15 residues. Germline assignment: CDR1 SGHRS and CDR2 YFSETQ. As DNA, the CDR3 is TGCGCCAGCAGCCCACCGGGGGGATACTTAGATACGCAGTATTTT. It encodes CASSPPGGYLDTQYF.

The DNA of the CDR3 is TGCAGTGCTAGAGATCGGTCACAGGTGAGCTCCTACAATGAGCAGTTCTTC. Its translation is CSARDRSQVSSYNEQFF. The chain combines TRBV20-1 with TRBJ2-1; D perhaps matches TRBD1 (5 bases). Trimming took 0 bases from V and 0 from J, leaving 15 bases between them. The CDR3 has 17 amino acids. CDR1 is DFQATT, CDR2 SNEGSKA, per germline (reference sequence).

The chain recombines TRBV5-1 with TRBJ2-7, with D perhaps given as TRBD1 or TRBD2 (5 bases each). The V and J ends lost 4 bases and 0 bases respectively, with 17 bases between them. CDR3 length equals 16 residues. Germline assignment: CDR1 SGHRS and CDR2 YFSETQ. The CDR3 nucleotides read TGCGCCAGCAGCGGACAACATCGGGACGGCTCCTACGAGCAGTACTTC. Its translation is CASSGQHRDGSYEQYF.

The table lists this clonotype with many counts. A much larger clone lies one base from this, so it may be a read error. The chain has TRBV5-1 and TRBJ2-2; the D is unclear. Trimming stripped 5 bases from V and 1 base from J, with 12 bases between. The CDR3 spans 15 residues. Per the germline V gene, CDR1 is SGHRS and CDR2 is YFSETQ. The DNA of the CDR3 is TGCGCCAGCAGGAAAGGTGATAAGAACACCGGGGAGCTGTTTTTT. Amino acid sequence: CASRKGDKNTGELFF.

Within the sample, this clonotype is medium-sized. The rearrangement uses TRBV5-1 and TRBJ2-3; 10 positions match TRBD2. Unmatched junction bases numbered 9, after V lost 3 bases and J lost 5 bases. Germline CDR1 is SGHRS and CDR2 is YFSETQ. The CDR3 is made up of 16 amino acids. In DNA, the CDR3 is TGCGCCAGCAGCTCCGTCCCGGGACTAGCGCGAGATACGCAGTATTTT. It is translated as CASSSVPGLARDTQYF.